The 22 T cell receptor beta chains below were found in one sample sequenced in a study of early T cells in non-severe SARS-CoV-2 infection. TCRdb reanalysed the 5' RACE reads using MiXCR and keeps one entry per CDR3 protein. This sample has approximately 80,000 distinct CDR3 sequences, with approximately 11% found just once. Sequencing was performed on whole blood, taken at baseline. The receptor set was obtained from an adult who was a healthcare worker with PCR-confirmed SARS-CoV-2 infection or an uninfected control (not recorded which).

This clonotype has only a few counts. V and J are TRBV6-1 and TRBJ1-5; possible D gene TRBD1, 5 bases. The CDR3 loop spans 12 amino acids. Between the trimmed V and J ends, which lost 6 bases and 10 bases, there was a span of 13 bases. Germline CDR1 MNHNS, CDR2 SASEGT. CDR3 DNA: TGTGCCAGCAGCAGCCAGGGAATCCCCCAGCATTTT. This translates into CASSSQGIPQHF.

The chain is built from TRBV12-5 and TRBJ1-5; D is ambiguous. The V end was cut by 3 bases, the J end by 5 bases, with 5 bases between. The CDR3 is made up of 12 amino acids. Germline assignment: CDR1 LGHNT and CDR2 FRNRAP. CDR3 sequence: CASGFADQPQHF. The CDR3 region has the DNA TGTGCTAGTGGTTTTGCCGATCAGCCCCAGCATTTT.

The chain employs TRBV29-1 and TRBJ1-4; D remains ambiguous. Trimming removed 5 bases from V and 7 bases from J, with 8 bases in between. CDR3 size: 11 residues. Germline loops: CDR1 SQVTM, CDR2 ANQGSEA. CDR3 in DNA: TGCAGCGTTTCAAAGGGTGAAAAACTGTTTTTT. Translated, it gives CSVSKGEKLFF.

CDR3 DNA sequence: TGTGCCAGCAGTCAGGGCTACAATGAGCAGTTCTTC. Its translation: CASSQGYNEQFF. The V gene is TRBV2, the J gene TRBJ2-1; TRBD1 might be the D (5 bases). Germline V gene data show CDR1 as SNHLY and CDR2 as FYNNEI. The V end lost 5 bases, the J end lost 3 bases, and 5 bases lay between the germline ends. There are 12 residues in the CDR3.

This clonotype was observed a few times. The CDR3 bases are TGCAGCGTTCCAGGACTAGCGGGGGACCAGCTGTTTTTT. Amino acids: CSVPGLAGDQLFF. The genes are TRBV29-1 and TRBJ2-2; TRBD2 matches 13 bases. The trim removed 5 bases at V and 12 bases at J, leaving 6 bases unmatched. The CDR3 consists of 13 residues. The germline V gene encodes CDR1 SQVTM and CDR2 ANQGSEA.

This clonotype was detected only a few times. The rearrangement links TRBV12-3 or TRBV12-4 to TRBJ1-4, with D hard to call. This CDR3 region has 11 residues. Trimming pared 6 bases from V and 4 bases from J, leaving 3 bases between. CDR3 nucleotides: TGTGCCAGCAGGTTTAATGAAAAACTGTTTTTT. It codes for CASRFNEKLFF.

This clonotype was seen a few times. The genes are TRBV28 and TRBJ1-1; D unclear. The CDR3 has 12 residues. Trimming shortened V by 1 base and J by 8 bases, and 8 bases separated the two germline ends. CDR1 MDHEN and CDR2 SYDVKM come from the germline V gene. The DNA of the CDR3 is TGTGCCAGCAGTTTATCGGTAGGGGAAGCTTTCTTT. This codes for CASSLSVGEAFF.

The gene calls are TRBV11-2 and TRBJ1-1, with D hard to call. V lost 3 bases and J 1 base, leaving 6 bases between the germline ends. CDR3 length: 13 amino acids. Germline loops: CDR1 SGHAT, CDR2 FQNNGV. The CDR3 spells CASSFAKNTEAFF. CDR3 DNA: TGTGCCAGCAGCTTCGCGAAGAACACTGAAGCTTTCTTT.

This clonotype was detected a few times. The CDR3 here is CASSLVLASDTQYF. As DNA, the CDR3 is TGCGCCAGCAGCTTGGTTTTGGCCTCAGATACGCAGTATTTT. V is TRBV5-1 and J is TRBJ2-3; D is unresolved. The ends were cut back, 0 bases at V and 4 bases at J, with 9 bases in the middle. Germline lookup yields CDR1 SGHRS and CDR2 YFSETQ. The CDR3 is made up of 14 amino acids.

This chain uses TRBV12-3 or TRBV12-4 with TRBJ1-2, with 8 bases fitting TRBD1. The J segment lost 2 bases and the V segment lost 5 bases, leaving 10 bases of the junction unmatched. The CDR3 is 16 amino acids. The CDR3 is CASSNKDRAGNYGYTF. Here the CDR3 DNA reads TGTGCCAGCAGTAATAAGGACAGGGCAGGGAACTATGGCTACACCTTC.

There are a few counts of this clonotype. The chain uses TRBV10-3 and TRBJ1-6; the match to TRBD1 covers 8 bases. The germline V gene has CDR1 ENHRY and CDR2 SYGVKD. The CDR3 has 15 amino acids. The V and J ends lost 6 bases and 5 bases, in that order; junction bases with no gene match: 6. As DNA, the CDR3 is TGTGCCATCAGGAGGGGACAGGCAAATAATTCACCCCTCCACTTT. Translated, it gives CAIRRGQANNSPLHF.

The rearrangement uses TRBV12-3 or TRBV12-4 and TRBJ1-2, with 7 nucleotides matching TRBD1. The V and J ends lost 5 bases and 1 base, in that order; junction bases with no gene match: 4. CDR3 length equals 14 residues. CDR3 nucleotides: TGTGCCAGCAGTCGACAGGGAGGTAACTATGGCTACACCTTC. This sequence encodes CASSRQGGNYGYTF.

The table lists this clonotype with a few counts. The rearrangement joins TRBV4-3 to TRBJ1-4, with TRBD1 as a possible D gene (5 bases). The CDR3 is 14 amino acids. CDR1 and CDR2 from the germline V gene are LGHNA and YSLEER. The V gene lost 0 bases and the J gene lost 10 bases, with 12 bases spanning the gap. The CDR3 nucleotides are TGCGCCAGCAGCCAAGAGATGGGGACTCGAAAACTGTTTTTT. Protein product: CASSQEMGTRKLFF.

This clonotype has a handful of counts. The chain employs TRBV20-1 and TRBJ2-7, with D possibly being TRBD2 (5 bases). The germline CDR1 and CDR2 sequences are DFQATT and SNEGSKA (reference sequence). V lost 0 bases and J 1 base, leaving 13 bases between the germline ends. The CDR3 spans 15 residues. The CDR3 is CSARDLQTGSYEQYF. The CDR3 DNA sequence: TGCAGTGCTAGAGATCTGCAGACGGGGTCCTACGAGCAGTACTTC.

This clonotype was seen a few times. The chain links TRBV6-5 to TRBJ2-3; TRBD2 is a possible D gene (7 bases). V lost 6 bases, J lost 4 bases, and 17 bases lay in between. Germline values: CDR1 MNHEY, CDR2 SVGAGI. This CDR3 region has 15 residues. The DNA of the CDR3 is TGTGCCAGCAGACTAGGGGGGGCCTGGTCAGATACGCAGTATTTT. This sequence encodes CASRLGGAWSDTQYF.

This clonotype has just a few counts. CDR3 nucleotide sequence: TGTGCCAGCAGCGTAGGAGGGCGTGGGACTGAAGCTTTCTTT. This gives the protein CASSVGGRGTEAFF. V gene TRBV9 combines with J gene TRBJ1-1; D is unresolved. The CDR3 has 14 residues. Germline V lookup: CDR1 SGDLS, CDR2 YYNGEE. V was pared by 0 bases and J by 5 bases, with 11 bases between.

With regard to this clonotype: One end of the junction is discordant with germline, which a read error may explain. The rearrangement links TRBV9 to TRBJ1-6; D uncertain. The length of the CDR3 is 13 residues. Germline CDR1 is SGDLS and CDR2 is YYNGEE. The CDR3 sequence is CASSVEGDSPLDF. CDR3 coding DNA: TGTGCCAGCAGCGTAGAAGGAGATTCACCCCTCGACTTT.

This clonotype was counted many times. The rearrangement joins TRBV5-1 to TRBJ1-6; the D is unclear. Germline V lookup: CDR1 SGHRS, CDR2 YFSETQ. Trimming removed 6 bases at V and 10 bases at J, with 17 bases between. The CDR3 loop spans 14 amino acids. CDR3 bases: TGCGCCAGCACCTACCAACCCCGGGAGTCACCCCTCCACTTT. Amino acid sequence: CASTYQPRESPLHF.

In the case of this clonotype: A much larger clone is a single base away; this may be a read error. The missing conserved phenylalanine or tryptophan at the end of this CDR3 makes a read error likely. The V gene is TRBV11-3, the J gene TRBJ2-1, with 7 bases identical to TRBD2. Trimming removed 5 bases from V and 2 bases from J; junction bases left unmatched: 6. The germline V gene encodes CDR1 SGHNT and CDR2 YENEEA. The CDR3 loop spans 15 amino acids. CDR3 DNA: TGTGCCAGCAGCCCCAGCGGGGAGCCCTACAATGAGCAGTTCATC. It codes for CASSPSGEPYNEQFI.

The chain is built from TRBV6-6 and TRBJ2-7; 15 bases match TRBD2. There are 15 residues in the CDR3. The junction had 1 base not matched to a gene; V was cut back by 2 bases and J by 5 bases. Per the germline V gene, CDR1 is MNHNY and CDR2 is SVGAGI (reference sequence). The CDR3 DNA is TGTGCCAGCAGTTACCGGACTAGCGGGGGGGACGAGCAGTACTTC. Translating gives CASSYRTSGGDEQYF.

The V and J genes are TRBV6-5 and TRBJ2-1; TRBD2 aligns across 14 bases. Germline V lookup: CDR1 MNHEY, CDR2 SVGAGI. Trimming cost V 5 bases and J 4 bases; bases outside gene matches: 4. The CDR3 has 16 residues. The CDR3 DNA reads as TGTGCCAGCAGTCAGACTAGCGGGGGGGCGTACAATGAGCAGTTCTTC. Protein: CASSQTSGGAYNEQFF.

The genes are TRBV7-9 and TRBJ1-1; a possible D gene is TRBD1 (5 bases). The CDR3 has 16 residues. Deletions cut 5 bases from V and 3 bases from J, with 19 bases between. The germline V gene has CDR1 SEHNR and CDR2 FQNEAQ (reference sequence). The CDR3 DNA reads TGTGCCAGCAGCCCCATGGCTGGGGCTCCGCACACTGAAGCTTTCTTT. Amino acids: CASSPMAGAPHTEAFF.